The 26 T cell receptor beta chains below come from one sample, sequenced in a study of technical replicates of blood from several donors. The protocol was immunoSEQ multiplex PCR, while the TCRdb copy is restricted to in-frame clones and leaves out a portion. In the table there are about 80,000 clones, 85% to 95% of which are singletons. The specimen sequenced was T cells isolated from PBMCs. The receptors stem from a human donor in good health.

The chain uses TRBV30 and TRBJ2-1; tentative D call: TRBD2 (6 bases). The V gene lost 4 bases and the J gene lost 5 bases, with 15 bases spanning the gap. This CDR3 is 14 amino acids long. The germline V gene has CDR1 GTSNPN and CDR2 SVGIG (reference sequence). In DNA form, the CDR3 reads TGTGCCTGGACCCATGGCGGGATCAACAATGAGCAGTTCTTC. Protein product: CAWTHGGINNEQFF.

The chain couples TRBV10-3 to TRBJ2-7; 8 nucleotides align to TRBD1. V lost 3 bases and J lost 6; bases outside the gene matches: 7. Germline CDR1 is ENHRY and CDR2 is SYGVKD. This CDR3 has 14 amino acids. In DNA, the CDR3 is TGTGCCATCAGTGATAGGGGACAGGTGGGCGAGCAGTACTTC. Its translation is CAISDRGQVGEQYF.

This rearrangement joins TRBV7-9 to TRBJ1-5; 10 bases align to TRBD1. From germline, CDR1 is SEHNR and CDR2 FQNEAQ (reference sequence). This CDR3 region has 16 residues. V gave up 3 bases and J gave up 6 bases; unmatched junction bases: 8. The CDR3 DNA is TGTGCCAGCAGCTTGGGGGGGACAGGGGTGGTTCAGCCCCAGCATTTT. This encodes CASSLGGTGVVQPQHF.

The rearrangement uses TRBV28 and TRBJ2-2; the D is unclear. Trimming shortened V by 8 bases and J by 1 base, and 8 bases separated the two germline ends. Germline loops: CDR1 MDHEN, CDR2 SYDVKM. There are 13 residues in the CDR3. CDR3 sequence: CASLLQNTGELFF. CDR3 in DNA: TGTGCCAGCCTCTTACAGAACACCGGGGAGCTGTTTTTT.

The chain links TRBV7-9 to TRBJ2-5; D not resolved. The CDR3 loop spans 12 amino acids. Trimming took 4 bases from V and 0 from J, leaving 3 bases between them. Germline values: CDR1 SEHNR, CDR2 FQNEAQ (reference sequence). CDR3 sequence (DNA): TGTGCCAGCAGCTCCTACCAAGAGACCCAGTACTTC. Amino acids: CASSSYQETQYF. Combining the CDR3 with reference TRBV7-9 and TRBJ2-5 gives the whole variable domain DTGVSQNPRHKITKRGQNVTFRCDPISEHNRLYWYRQTLGQGPEFLTYFQNEAQLEKSRLLSDRFSAERPKGSFSTLEIQRTEQGDSAMYLCASSSYQETQYFGPGTRLLVL.

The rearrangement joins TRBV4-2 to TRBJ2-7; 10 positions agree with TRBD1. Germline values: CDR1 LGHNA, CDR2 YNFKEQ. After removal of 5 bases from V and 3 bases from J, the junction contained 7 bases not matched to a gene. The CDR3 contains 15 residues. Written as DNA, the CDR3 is TGTGCCAGCAGCTTTACCGGGACAGGGGACTACGAGCAGTACTTC. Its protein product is CASSFTGTGDYEQYF.

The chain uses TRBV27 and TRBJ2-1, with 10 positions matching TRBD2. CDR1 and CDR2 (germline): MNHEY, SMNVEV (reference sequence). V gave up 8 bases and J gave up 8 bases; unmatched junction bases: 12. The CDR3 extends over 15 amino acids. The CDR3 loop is CASSQPGLAIDEQFF. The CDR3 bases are TGTGCCAGCTCACAACCGGGACTAGCGATCGATGAGCAGTTCTTC.

The CDR3, as DNA: TGTGCCAGCAGCTTAGCGAAGGGGGTCTCCTATGGCTACACCTTC. This codes for CASSLAKGVSYGYTF. The rearrangement links TRBV7-8 to TRBJ1-2, with D perhaps TRBD1 (6 bases). V lost 0 bases to trimming and J lost 4 bases, with 12 bases between them. The CDR3 contains 15 residues. Germline V gene sequence: CDR1 SGHVS, CDR2 FQNEAQ.

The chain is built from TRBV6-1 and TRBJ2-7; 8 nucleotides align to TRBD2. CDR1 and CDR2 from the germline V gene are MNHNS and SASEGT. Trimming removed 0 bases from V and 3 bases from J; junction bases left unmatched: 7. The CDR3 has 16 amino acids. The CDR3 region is CASSEAWAGGIYEQYF. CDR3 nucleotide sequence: TGTGCCAGCAGTGAAGCGTGGGCGGGAGGAATCTACGAGCAGTACTTC.

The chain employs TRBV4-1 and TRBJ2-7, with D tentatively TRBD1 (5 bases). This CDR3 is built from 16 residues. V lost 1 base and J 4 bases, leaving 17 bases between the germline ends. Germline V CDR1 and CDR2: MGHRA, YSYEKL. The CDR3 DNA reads TGCGCCAGCAGCCAAGCCGGAAGGGCAGGGAAGTACGAGCAGTACTTC. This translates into CASSQAGRAGKYEQYF.

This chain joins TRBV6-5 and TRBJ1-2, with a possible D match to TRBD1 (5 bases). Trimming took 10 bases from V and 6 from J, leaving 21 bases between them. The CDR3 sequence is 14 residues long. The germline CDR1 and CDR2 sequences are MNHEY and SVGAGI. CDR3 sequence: CAIGGDSLGHGYTF. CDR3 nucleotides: TGTGCCATCGGGGGAGACAGTCTCGGGCATGGCTACACCTTC.

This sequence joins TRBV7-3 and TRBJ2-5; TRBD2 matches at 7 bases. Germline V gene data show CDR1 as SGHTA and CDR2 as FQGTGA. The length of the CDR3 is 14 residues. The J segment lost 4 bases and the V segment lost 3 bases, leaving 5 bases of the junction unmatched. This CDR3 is CASSFGGSGETQYF. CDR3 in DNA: TGTGCCAGCAGCTTCGGGGGGAGCGGAGAGACCCAGTACTTC.

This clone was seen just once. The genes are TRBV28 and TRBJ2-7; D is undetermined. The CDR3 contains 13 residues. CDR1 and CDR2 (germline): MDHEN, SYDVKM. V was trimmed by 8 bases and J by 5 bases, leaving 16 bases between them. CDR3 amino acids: CASVYKITNEQYF. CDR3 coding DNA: TGTGCCAGCGTTTACAAGATCACCAACGAGCAGTACTTC.

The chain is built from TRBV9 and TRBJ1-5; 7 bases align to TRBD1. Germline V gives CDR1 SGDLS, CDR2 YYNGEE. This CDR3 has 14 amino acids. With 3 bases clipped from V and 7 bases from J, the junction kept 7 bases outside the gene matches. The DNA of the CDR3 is TGTGCCAGCAGCGCCTCAGACAGGGACCAGCCCCAGCATTTT. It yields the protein CASSASDRDQPQHF. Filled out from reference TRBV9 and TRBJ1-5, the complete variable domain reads DSGVTQTPKHLITATGQRVTLRCSPRSGDLSVYWYQQSLDQGLQFLIQYYNGEERAKGNILERFSAQQFPDLHSELNLSSLELGDSALYFCASSASDRDQPQHFGDGTRLSIL.

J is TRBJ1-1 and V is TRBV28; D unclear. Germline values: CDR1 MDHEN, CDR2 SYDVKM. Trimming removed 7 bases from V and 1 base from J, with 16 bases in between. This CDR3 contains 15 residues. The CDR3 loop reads CASKVEGSGNTEAFF. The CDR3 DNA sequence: TGTGCCAGCAAGGTAGAAGGTTCGGGGAACACTGAAGCTTTCTTT.

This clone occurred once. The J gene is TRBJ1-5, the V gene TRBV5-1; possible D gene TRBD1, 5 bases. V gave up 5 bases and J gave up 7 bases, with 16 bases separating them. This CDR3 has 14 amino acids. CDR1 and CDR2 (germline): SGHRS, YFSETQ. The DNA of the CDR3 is TGCGCCAGCAGTCTGGCGGGGGTCGGACAGCCCCAGCATTTT. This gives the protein CASSLAGVGQPQHF.

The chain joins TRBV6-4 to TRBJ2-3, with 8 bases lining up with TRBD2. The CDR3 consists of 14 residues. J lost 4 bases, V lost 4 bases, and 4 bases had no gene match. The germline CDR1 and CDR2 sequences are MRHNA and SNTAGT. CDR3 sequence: CASSAGAGADTQYF. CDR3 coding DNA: TGTGCCAGCAGTGCCGGAGCGGGGGCAGATACGCAGTATTTT.

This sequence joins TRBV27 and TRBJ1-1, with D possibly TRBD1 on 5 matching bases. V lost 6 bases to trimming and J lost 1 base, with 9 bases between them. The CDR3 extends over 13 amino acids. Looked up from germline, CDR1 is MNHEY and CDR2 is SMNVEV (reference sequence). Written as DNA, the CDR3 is TGTGCCAGCAGCATACAGGCGAACACTGAAGCTTTCTTT. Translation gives CASSIQANTEAFF.

The CDR3 loop reads CASSQGTSGRYEQYF. The CDR3 DNA reads TGCGCCAGCAGCCAAGGGACTAGCGGGAGGTACGAGCAGTACTTC. The rearrangement links TRBV4-3 to TRBJ2-7; 14 bases align to TRBD2. CDR1 LGHNA and CDR2 YSLEER come from the germline V gene. This CDR3 comprises 15 residues. V lost 1 base to trimming and J lost 4 bases; unmatched junction nucleotides: 0.

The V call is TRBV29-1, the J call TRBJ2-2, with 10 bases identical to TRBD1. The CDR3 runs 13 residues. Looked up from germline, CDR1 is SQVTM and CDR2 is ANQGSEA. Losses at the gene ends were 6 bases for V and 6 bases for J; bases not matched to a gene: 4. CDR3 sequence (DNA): TGCAGCGTACGGGACAGGGGCCCCGGGGAGCTGTTTTTT. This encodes CSVRDRGPGELFF.

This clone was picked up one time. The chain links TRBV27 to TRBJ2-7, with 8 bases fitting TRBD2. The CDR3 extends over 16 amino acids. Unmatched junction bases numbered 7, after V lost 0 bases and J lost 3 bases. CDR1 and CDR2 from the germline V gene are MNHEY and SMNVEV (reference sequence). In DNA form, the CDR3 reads TGTGCCAGCAGTTTATCGTCGGGGGGGCGGCTCTACGAGCAGTACTTC. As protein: CASSLSSGGRLYEQYF.

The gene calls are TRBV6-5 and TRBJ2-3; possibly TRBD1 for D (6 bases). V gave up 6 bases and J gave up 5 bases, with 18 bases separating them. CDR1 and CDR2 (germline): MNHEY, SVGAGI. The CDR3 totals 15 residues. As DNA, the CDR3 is TGTGCCAGCAGAACCAACACAGGGCGGGTAGATACGCAGTATTTT. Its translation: CASRTNTGRVDTQYF.

The CDR3 region is CASSLSPGGSGNTIYF. The CDR3 DNA reads TGTGCCAGCAGCCTTTCCCCAGGGGGCTCTGGAAACACCATATATTTT. The rearrangement joins TRBV7-2 to TRBJ1-3, with 7 bases lining up with TRBD1. CDR3 length: 16 residues. Germline V gene lookup returns CDR1 SGHTA and CDR2 FQGNSA. Unmatched junction bases numbered 7, after V lost 5 bases and J lost 0 bases.

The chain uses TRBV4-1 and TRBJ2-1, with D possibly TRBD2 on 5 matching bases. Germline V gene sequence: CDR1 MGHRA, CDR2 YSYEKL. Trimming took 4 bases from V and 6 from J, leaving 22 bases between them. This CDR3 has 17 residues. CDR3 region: CASSRILRTSISNEQFF. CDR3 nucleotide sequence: TGCGCCAGCAGCCGAATCCTAAGGACTTCCATATCCAATGAGCAGTTCTTC.

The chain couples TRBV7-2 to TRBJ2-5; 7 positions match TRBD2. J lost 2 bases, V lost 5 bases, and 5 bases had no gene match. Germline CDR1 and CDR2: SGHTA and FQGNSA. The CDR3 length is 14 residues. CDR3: CASSVLAEQETQYF. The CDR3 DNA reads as TGTGCCAGCAGCGTCCTAGCGGAACAAGAGACCCAGTACTTC.

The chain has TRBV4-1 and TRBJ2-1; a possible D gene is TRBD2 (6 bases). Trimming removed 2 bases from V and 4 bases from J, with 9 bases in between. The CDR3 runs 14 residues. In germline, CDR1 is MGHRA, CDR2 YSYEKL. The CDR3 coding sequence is TGCGCCAGCAGCCAATCTCTAGCGTACAATGAGCAGTTCTTC. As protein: CASSQSLAYNEQFF.